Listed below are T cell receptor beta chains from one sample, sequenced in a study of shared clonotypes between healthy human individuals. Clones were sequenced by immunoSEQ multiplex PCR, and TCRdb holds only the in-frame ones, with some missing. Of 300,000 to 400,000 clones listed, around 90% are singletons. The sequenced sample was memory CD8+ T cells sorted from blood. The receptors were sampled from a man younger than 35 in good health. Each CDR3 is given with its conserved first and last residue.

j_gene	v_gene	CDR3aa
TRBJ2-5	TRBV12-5	CASGLLAYQETQYF
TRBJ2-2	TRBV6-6	CASSAGLTNTGELFF
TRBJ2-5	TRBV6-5	CASSYLGQGQETQYF
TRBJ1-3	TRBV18	CASSPSGGDFHF
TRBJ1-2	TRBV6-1	CASSEVGHEGYGYTF
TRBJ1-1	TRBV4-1	CASSPGGANTEAFF
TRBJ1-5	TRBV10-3	CAISERARNQPQHF
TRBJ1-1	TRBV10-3	CAISEPGTAGWPLGNTEAFF
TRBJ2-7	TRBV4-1	CASSQGRSRIWYEQYF
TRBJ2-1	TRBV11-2	CASSHGGVAGHEQFF
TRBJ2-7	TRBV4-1	CASSVRQETYEQYF
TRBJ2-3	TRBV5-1	CASSLPSGGPTDTQYF
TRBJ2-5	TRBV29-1	CSVEMFMGQGAVETQYF
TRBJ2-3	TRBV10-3	CAIMRTVASTDTQYF
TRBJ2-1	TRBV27	CASSLFFSGQYNEQFF
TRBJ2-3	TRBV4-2	CASTPGPRWGPTDTQYF
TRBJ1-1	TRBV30	CAWRPGRVTEAFF
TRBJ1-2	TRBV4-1	CASSQGKFDILDGYTF
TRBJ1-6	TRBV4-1	CASSTPRWGGDSPLHF
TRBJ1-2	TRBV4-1	CASSQTPQGVYGYTF
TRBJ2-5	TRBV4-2	CASSQGVAGVQETQYF
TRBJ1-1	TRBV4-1	CASSQEGGYPPEAFF
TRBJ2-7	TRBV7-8	CASSPIAGAYEQYF
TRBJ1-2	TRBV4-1	CASSQGGGYTF
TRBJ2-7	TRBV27	CASSSEEGLSYEQYF
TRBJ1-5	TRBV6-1	CASSEEAGLFQPQHF
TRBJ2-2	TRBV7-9	CASSPGAGENTGELFF
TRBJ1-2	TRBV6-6	CASSSLGQGDTF
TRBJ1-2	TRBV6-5	CASSYLAGVDGYTF
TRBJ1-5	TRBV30	CAWSGKVRGGSNQPQHF
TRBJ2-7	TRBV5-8	CASSFSSYEQYF
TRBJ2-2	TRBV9	CASSPGQGADRELFF
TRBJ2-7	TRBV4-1	CASSHEYEQYF
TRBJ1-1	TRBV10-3	CAIRKEMGGSTEAFF
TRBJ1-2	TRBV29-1	CSVVGRENYGYTF
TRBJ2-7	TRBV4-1	CASSPSSQLAHEQYF
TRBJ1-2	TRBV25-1	CASSDPGQHYGYTF
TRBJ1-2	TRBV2	CASRTDSSSYGYTF
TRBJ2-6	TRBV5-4	CASSLQGAGANVLTF
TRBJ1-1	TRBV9	CASGPGVGTEAFF
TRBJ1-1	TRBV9	CASSVSRQRRAEAFF
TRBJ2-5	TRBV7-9	CASSLLAGGPWGETQYF
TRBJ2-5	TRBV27	CASSQALAGVETQYF
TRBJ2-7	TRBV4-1	CASSQGTGEQYF
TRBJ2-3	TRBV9	CASSVAGTGPDTQYF
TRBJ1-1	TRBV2	CASSDPRDRGTNTEAFF
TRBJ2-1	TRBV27	CASLLMDSSYNEQFF
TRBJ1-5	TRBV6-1	CASSATNRAINQPQHF
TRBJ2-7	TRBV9	CASSVGGVGYEQYF
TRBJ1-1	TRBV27	CASSLRLGGTEAFF
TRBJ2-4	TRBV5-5	CASSLKGTKNIQYF
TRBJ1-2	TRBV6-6	CASSYSLGQSYGYTF
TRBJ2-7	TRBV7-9	CASSSSDRANPSYEQYF
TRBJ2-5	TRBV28	CASSAPSGAGGKRAQYF